Listed below are T cell receptor beta chains from one sample, sequenced in a study of T cell responses to AZD1222 COVID-19 vaccine. Assay: immunoSEQ multiplex PCR; the TCRdb copy retains only in-frame clones and omits some. The repertoire has 50,000 to 65,000 clones, approximately 90% of them found once; the top ten carry roughly 2.6%. The sample consisted of peripheral blood, taken 28 days after the second AZD1222 dose. The source of these receptors is an adult who received the AZD1222 COVID-19 vaccine. Each CDR3 is given with its conserved first and last residue. The D gene is left open where the match is weak. Expanded clones get a size class; other rows say once, few or many, or leave the size out.

>TRBJ1-6|TRBV2|-|-|15
TGTGCCAGCCGAGAGACCGTCTCCTATAATTCACCCCTCCACTTT
CASRETVSYNSPLHF
>TRBJ2-3|TRBV5-1|-|TRBD1|17
TGCGCCAGCAGCCCGTCCCGGGACAGTTATAACACAGATACGCAGTATTTT
CASSPSRDSYNTDTQYF
>TRBJ1-2|TRBV10-3|-|-|12
TGTGCCATCAGTGAGACTAACTATGGCTACACCTTC
CAISETNYGYTF
>TRBJ2-1|TRBV14|-|-|16
TGTGCCAGCAGCCAATCTGGGGGGACCCTCGGCAATGAGCAGTTCTTC
CASSQSGGTLGNEQFF
>TRBJ1-1|TRBV6-1|-|-|14
TGTGCCAGCAGTGAGTGGACAAAGAACACTGAAGCTTTCTTT
CASSEWTKNTEAFF
>TRBJ1-6|TRBV28|-|-|14
TGTGCCAGCAGTTTGCCCTCGGTGGGTTCACCCCTCCACTTT
CASSLPSVGSPLHF
>TRBJ1-2|TRBV3-1/TRBV3-2|-|-|14
TGTGCCAGCAGCCAAGATGTAGGTGACTATGGCTACACCTTC
CASSQDVGDYGYTF
>TRBJ2-7|TRBV29-1|once|-|13
TGCAGCGTTCCTGGACTCCTAGGCTACGAGCAGTACTTC
CSVPGLLGYEQYF
>TRBJ2-5|TRBV2|-|-|17
TGTGCCAGCAGTAAGCCGGCCGGGACACCAACCCAAGAGACCCAGTACTTC
CASSKPAGTPTQETQYF
>TRBJ1-6|TRBV30|-|TRBD1|14
TGTGCCTGGAGAGAGACAGGGCGAGGTTCACCCCTCCACTTT
CAWRETGRGSPLHF
>TRBJ2-2|TRBV19|-|-|15
TGTGCCAGTAGTATAGATCGTCAGTACACCGGGGAGCTGTTTTTT
CASSIDRQYTGELFF
>TRBJ1-3|TRBV5-1|-|-|14
TGCGCCAGCACCCTCGGGACGGCCTCGGACACCATATATTTT
CASTLGTASDTIYF
>TRBJ1-5|TRBV27|-|-|16
TGTGCCAGCAGTTCACAGGGAGGGTTAACAGTTCAGCCCCAGCATTTT
CASSSQGGLTVQPQHF
>TRBJ1-4|TRBV3-1/TRBV3-2|-|-|14
TGTGCCAGCAGCAGCCGGGGGGGGTATGAAAAACTGTTTTTT
CASSSRGGYEKLFF
>TRBJ1-1|TRBV7-9|-|-|15
TGTGCCAGCAGCCCTCCCGGGACTTCGAACACTGAAGCTTTCTTT
CASSPPGTSNTEAFF
>TRBJ1-5|TRBV28|-|TRBD1|16
TGTGCCAGCAGCCTTGGGACAGCCGATAGCAATCAGCCCCAGCATTTT
CASSLGTADSNQPQHF
>TRBJ2-1|TRBV3-1/TRBV3-2|-|-|15
TGTGCCAGCAGCCAAGGGCAGGGAGATAGTGATGAGCAGTTCTTC
CASSQGQGDSDEQFF
>TRBJ2-7|TRBV19|-|-|15
TGTGCCAGTAGTATTTTGGCAAGCGGTGCCTACGAGCAGTACTTC
CASSILASGAYEQYF
>TRBJ2-7|TRBV7-6|-|-|14
TGTGCCAGCAGCTTCGGGTTGGCCTCCTACGAGCAGTACTTC
CASSFGLASYEQYF
>TRBJ1-1|TRBV2|-|TRBD1|17
TGTGCCAGCAGACCTACAGGACAGGCTGCCATGAACACTGAAGCTTTCTTT
CASRPTGQAAMNTEAFF
>TRBJ2-1|TRBV11-3|-|-|13
TGTGCCAGCAGCTCGGGGCAGTCAAATGAGCAGTTCTTC
CASSSGQSNEQFF
>TRBJ2-3|TRBV7-6|few|TRBD2|17
TGTGCCAGCAGCCTTACCATAGGGCGGGAGATCACAGATACGCAGTATTTT
CASSLTIGREITDTQYF
>TRBJ1-5|TRBV3-1/TRBV3-2|once|-|14
TGTGCCAGCAGCCCCACAGGATACAATCAGCCCCAGCATTTT
CASSPTGYNQPQHF
>TRBJ1-2|TRBV9|-|TRBD1|17
TGTGCCAGCAGCGTAGACACGGGACAGGGGGCGGTCTATGGCTACACCTTC
CASSVDTGQGAVYGYTF
>TRBJ1-5|TRBV6-5|-|TRBD1|13
TGTGCCAGCAGTTACGGCAGGGGGGACTCCCAGCATTTT
CASSYGRGDSQHF
>TRBJ1-5|TRBV27|-|TRBD1|16
TGTGCCAGCAGTCCTCTTTCAGGGGGCGCGGGTCAGCCCCAGCATTTT
CASSPLSGGAGQPQHF
>TRBJ1-5|TRBV6-1|-|-|16
TGTGCCAGCAGTGAAAGAGGGCAGCCTAGCAATCAGCCCCAGCATTTT
CASSERGQPSNQPQHF
>TRBJ1-1|TRBV5-8|-|-|16
TGTGCCAGCAGTCCTCAGCCCCGGGCGGGGAGCACTGAAGCTTTCTTT
CASSPQPRAGSTEAFF
>TRBJ2-1|TRBV3-1/TRBV3-2|-|TRBD2|15
TGTGCCAGCAGTTCGGCTAGCGGTGCCTACAATGAGCAGTTCTTC
CASSSASGAYNEQFF
>TRBJ2-1|TRBV27|-|-|18
TGTGCCAGCAGTTTATTACTTAAGGGCGCCAGGAAATACAATGAGCAGTTCTTC
CASSLLLKGARKYNEQFF
>TRBJ2-2|TRBV27|-|-|16
TGTGCCAGCAGCCCCAACCGGGGGCCATTCACCGGGGAGCTGTTTTTT
CASSPNRGPFTGELFF